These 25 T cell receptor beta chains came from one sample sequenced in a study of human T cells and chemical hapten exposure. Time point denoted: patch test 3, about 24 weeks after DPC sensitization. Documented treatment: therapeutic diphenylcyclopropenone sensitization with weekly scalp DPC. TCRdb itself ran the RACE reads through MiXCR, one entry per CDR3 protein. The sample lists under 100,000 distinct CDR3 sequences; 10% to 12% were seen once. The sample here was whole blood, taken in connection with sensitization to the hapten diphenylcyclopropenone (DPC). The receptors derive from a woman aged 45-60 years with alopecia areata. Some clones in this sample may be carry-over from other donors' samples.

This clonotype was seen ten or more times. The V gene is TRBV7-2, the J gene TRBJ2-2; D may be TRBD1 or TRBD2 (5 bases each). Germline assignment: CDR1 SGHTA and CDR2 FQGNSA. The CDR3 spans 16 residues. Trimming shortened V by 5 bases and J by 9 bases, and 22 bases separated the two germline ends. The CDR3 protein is CASSARGPEGVRELFF. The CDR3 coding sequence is TGTGCCAGCAGCGCTAGGGGTCCCGAGGGTGTCCGGGAGCTGTTTTTT.

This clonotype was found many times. DNA for the CDR3: TGTGCCAGCAGCTCGGCGAAGGGCTCTGGGGCCAACGTCCTGACTTTC. Translation: CASSSAKGSGANVLTF. This chain links TRBV7-3 with TRBJ2-6, with D hard to call. The CDR3 is 16 amino acids. Germline CDR1 is SGHTA and CDR2 is FQGTGA. V was shortened by 4 bases and J by 0 bases, with 10 bases between the two germline ends.

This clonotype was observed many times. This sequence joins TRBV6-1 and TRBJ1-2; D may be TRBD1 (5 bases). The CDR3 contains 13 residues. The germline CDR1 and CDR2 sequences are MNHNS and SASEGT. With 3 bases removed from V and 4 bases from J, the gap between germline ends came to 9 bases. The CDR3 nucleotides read TGTGCCAGCAGTGAGCGACAGACCTATGGCTACACCTTC. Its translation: CASSERQTYGYTF.

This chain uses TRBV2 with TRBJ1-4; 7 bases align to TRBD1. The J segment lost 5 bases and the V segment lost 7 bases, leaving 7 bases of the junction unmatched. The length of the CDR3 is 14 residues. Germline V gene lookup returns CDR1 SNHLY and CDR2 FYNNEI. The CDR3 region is CASKPGQPNEKLFF. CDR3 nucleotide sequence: TGTGCCAGCAAACCGGGACAGCCAAATGAAAAACTGTTTTTT.

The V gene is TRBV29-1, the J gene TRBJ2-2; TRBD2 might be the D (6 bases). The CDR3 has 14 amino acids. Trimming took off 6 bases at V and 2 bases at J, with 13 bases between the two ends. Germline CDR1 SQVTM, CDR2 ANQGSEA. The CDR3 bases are TGCAGCGTCTTACGGGGGACTAACACCGGGGAGCTGTTTTTT. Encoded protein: CSVLRGTNTGELFF.

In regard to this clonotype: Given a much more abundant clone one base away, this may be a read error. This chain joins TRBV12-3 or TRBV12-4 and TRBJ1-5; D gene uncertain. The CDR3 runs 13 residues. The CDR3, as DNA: TGTGCCAGAAGTTTCGCTGGGTTACAGCCCCAGCATTTT. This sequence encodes CARSFAGLQPQHF.

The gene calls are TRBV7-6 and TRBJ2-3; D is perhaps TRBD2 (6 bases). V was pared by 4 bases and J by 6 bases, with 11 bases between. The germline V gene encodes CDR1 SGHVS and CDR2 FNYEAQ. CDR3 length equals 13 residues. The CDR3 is CASSSAAGDTQYF. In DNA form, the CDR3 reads TGTGCCAGCAGCTCAGCGGCGGGGGATACGCAGTATTTT.

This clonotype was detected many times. CDR3 nucleotides: TGTGCCAGCAGCCAATCGGGGGGCCGCGAGCAGTACTTC. It codes for CASSQSGGREQYF. The chain is built from TRBV4-2 and TRBJ2-7; D is possibly TRBD2 (7 bases). V was pared by 2 bases and J by 6 bases, with 11 bases between. This CDR3 region has 13 residues. The germline V gene has CDR1 LGHNA and CDR2 YNFKEQ.

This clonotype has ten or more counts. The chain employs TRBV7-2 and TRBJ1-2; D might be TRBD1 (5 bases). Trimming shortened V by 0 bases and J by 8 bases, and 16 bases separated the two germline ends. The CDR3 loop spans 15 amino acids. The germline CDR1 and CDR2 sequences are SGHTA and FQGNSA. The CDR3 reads CASSLALLRDSGYTF. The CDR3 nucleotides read TGTGCCAGCAGCTTAGCGCTGCTCAGGGACTCGGGCTACACCTTC.

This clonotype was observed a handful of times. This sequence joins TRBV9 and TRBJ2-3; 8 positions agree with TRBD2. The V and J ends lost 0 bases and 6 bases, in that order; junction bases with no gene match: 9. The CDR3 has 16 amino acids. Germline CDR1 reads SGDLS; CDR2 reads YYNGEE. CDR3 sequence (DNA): TGTGCCAGCAGCGTAGATGGAGCGGGAGCCCGGGATACGCAGTATTTT. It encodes CASSVDGAGARDTQYF.

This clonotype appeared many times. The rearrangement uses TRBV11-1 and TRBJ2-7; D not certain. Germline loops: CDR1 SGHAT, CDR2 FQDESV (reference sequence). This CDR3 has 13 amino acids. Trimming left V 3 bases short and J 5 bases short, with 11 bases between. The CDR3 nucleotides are TGTGCCAGCAGCTTCCGATTGGGAAACGAGCAGTACTTC. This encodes CASSFRLGNEQYF.

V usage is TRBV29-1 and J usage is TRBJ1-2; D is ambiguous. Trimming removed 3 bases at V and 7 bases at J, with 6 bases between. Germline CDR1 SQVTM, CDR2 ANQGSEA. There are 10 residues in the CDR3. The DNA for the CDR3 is TGCAGCGTTGACGCAAGTGGCTACACCTTC. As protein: CSVDASGYTF.

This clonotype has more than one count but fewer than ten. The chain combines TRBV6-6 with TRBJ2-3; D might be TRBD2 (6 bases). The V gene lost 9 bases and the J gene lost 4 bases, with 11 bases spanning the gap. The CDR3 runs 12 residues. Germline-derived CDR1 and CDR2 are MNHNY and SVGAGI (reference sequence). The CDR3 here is CASTGSPDTQYF. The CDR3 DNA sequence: TGTGCCAGTACCGGGAGTCCAGATACGCAGTATTTT.

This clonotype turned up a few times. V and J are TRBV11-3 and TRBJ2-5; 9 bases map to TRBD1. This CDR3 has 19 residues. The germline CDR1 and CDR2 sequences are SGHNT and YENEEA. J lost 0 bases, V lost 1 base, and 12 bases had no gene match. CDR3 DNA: TGTGCCAGCAGCTTAGCCCGCCCCGGACAGGGGCCCTACCAAGAGACCCAGTACTTC. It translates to CASSLARPGQGPYQETQYF.

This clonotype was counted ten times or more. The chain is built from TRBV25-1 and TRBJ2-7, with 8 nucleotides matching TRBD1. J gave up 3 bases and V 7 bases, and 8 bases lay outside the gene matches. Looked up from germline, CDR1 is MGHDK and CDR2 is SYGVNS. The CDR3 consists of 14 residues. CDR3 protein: CASMSYRGVYEQYF. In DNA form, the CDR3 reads TGTGCCAGCATGAGTTACAGGGGGGTCTACGAGCAGTACTTC.

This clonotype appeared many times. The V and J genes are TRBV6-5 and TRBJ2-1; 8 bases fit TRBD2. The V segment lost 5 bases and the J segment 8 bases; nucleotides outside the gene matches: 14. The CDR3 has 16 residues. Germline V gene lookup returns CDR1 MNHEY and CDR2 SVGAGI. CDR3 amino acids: CASSPAGPGGVDEQFF. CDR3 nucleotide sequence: TGTGCCAGCAGTCCCGCAGGGCCCGGGGGGGTAGATGAGCAGTTCTTC.

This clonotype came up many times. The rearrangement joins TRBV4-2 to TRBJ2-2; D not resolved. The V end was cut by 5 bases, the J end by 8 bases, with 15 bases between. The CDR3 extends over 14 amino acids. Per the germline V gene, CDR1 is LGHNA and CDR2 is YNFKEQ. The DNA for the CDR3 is TGTGCCAGCAGCTTTACGGGCGACGAAGGGGAGCTGTTTTTT. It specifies CASSFTGDEGELFF.

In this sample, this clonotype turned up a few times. This CDR3 reads CASTDTGQGADEQYF. The CDR3, as DNA: TGTGCCAGCACCGATACCGGACAGGGGGCAGACGAGCAGTACTTC. The V call is TRBV12-3 or TRBV12-4, the J call TRBJ2-7; 11 bases agree with TRBD1. The CDR3 sequence is 15 residues long. Germline trimming cut 7 bases from V and 5 bases from J; bases unmatched to any gene: 10.

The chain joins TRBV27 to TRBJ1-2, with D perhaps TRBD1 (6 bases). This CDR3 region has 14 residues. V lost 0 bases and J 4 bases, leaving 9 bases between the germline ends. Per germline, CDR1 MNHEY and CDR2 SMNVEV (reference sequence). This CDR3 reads CASSLSRDIYGYTF. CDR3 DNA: TGTGCCAGCAGTTTATCCCGGGACATCTATGGCTACACCTTC.

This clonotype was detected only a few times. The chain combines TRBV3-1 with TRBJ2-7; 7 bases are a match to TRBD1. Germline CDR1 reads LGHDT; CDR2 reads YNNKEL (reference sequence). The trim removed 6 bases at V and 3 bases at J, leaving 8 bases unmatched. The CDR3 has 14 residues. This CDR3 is CASRQQGSNYEQYF. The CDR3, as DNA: TGTGCCAGCAGGCAACAGGGGTCGAACTACGAGCAGTACTTC.

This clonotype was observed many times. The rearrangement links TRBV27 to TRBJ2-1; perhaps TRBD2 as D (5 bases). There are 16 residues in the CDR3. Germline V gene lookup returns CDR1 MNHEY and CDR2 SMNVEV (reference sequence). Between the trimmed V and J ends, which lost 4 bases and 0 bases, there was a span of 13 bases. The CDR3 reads CASSWVTGNSYNEQFF. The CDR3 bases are TGTGCCAGCAGTTGGGTAACGGGAAACTCCTACAATGAGCAGTTCTTC.

CDR3 protein: CASSPGLAGGQEQFF. The CDR3 DNA sequence: TGTGCCAGCAGTCCGGGACTAGCGGGAGGGCAGGAGCAGTTCTTC. The rearrangement uses TRBV12-3 or TRBV12-4 and TRBJ2-1; TRBD2 matches 16 bases. The CDR3 loop spans 15 amino acids. The V segment lost 5 bases and the J segment 10 bases; nucleotides outside the gene matches: 5.

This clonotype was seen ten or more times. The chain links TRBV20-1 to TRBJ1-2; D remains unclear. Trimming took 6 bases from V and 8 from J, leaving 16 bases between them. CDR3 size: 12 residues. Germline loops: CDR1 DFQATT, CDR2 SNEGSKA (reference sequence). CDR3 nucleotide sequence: TGCAGTGCACAACCACTCCCGGGGGGCTACACCTTC. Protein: CSAQPLPGGYTF.

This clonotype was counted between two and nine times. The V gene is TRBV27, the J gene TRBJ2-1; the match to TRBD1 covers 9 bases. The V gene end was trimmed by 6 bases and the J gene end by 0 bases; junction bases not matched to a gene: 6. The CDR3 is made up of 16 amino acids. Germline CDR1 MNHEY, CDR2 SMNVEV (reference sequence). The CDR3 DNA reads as TGTGCCAGCAGGAAATTGGGACAGGGCTCCTACAATGAGCAGTTCTTC. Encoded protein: CASRKLGQGSYNEQFF.

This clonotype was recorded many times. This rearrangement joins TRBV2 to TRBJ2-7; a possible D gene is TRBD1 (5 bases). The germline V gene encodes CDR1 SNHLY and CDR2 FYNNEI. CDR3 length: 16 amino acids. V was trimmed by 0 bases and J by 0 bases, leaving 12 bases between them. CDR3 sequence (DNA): TGTGCCAGCAGTGAAGCTGGGCAGGGTTACTCCTACGAGCAGTACTTC. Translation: CASSEAGQGYSYEQYF.